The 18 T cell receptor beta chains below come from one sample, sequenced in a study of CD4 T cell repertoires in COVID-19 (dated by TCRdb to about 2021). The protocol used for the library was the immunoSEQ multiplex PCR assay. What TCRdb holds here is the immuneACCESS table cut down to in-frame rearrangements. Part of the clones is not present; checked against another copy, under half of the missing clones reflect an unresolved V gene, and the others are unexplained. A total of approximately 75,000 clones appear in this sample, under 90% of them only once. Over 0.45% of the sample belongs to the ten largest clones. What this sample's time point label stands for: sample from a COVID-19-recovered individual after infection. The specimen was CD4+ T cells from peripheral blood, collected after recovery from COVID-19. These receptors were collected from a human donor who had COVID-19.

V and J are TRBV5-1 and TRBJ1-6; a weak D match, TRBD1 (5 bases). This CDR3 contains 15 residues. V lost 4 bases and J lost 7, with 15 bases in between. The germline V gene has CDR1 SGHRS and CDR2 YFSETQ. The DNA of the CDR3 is TGCGCCAGCAGCGCCTCGGGACGCCTAAATTCACCCCTCCACTTT. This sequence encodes CASSASGRLNSPLHF.

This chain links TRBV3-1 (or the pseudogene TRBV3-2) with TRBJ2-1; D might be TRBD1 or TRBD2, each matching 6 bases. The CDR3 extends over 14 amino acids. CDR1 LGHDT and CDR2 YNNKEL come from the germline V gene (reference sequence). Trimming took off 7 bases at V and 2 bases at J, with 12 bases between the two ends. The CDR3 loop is CASTLRGAYNEQFF. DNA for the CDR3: TGTGCCAGCACCCTTAGGGGGGCCTACAATGAGCAGTTCTTC.

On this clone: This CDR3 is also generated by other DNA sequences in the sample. CDR3 protein: CASSQRGYTGELFF. The CDR3 coding sequence is TGTGCCAGCAGCCAACGGGGCTACACCGGGGAGCTGTTTTTT. The gene calls are TRBV3-1 (or the pseudogene TRBV3-2) and TRBJ2-2, with D perhaps assigned TRBD1 or TRBD2 (5 bases each). Germline V gene data show CDR1 as LGHDT and CDR2 as YNNKEL (reference sequence). V was cut by 2 bases and J by 3 bases, with 7 bases left in between. The CDR3 extends over 14 amino acids.

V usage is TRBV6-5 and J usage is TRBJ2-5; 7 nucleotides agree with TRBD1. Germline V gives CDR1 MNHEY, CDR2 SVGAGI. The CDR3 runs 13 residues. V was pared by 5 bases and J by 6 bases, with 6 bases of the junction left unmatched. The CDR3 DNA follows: TGTGCCAGCAGTAATGAGGGGGCTAAGACCCAGTACTTC. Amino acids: CASSNEGAKTQYF.

Here the CDR3 DNA reads TGTGCCAGCAGTGGAGCCGGGACAGGGATAGCAGATACGCAGTATTTT. It encodes CASSGAGTGIADTQYF. The rearrangement links TRBV25-1 to TRBJ2-3; 9 nucleotides align to TRBD1. This CDR3 has 16 residues. V was clipped by 4 bases and J by 4 bases; unmatched bases: 9. The germline V gene encodes CDR1 MGHDK and CDR2 SYGVNS.

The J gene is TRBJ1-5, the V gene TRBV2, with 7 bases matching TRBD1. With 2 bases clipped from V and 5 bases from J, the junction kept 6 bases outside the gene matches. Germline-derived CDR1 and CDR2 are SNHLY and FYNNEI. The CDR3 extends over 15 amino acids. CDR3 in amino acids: CASSERRGDHQPQHF. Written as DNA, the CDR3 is TGTGCCAGCAGTGAACGCAGGGGGGATCATCAGCCCCAGCATTTT.

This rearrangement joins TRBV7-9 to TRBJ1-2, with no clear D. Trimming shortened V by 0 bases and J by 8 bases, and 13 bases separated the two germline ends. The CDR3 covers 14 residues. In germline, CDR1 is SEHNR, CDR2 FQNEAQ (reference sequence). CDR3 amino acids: CASSLAETVRGYTF. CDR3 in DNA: TGTGCCAGCAGCTTAGCGGAGACGGTTCGGGGCTACACCTTC.

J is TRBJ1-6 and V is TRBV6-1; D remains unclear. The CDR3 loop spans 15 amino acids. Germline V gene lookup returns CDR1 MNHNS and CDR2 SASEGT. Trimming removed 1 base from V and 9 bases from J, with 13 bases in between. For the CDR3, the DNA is TGTGCCAGCAGTGAAGAACCAGTTTCCTTTTCACCCCTCCACTTT. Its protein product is CASSEEPVSFSPLHF.

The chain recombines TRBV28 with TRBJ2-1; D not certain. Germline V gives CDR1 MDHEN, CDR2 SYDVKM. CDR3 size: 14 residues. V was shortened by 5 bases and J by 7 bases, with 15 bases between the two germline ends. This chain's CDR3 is CASSPPRSPNEQFF. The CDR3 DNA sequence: TGTGCCAGCAGTCCGCCGAGGAGTCCGAATGAGCAGTTCTTC.

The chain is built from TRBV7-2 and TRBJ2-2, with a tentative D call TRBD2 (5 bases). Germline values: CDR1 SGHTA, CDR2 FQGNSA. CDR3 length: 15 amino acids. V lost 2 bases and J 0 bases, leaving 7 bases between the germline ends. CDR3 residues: CASSLSGANTGELFF. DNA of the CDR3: TGTGCCAGCAGCTTATCCGGGGCGAACACCGGGGAGCTGTTTTTT.

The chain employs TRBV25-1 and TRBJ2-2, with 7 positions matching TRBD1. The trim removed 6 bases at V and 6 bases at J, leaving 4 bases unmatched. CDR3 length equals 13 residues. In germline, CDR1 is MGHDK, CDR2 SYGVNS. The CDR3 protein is CASRTGMAGELFF. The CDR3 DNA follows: TGTGCCAGCAGGACAGGGATGGCCGGGGAGCTGTTTTTT.

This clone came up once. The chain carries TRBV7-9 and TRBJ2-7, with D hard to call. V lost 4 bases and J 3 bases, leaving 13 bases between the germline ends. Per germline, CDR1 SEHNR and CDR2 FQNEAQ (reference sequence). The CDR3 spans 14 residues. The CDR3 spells CASSSGPGYYEQYF. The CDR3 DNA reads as TGTGCCAGCAGCTCCGGACCCGGGTACTACGAGCAGTACTTC.

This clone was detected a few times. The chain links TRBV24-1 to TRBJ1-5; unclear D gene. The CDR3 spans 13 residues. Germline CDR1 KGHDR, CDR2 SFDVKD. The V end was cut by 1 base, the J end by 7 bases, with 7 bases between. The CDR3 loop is CATSDLGGQPQHF. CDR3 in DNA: TGTGCCACCAGTGATTTAGGAGGGCAGCCCCAGCATTTT.

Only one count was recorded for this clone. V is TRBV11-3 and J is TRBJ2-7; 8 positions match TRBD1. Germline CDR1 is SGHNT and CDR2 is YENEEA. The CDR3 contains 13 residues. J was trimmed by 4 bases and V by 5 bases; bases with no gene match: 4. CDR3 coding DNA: TGTGCCAGCAGCGACCGACAGGGGTACGAGCAGTACTTC. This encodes CASSDRQGYEQYF.

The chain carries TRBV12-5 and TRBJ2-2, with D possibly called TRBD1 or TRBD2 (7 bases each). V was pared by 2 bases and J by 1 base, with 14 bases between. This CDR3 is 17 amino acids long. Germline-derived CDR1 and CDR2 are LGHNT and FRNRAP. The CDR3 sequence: CASGLPQGGVNTGELFF. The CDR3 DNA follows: TGTGCTAGTGGTTTGCCCCAGGGGGGGGTGAACACCGGGGAGCTGTTTTTT. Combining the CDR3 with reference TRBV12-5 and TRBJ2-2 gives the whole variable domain DARVTQTPRHKVTEMGQEVTMRCQPILGHNTVFWYRQTMMQGLELLAYFRNRAPLDDSGMPKDRFSAEMPDATLATLKIQPSEPRDSAVYFCASGLPQGGVNTGELFFGEGSRLTVL.

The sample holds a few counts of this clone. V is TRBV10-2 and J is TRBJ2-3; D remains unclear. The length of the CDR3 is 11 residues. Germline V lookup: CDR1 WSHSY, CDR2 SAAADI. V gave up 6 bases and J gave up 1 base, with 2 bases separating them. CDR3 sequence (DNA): TGCGCCAGCAGAGGCACAGATACGCAGTATTTT. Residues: CASRGTDTQYF.

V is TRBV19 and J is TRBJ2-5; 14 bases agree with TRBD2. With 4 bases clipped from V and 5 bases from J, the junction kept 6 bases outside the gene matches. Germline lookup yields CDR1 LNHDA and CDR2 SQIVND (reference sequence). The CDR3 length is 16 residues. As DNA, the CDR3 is TGTGCCAGTAGTAAGACTAGCGGGAGGGCCGCGGAGACCCAGTACTTC. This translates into CASSKTSGRAAETQYF.

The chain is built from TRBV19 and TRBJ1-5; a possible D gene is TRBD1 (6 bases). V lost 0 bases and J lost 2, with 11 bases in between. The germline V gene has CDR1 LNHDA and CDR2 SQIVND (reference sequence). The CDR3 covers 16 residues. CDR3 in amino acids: CASSIDNQGRNQPQHF. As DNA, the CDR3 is TGTGCCAGTAGTATAGATAACCAGGGGCGCAATCAGCCCCAGCATTTT.